This T cell receptor (beta chain) originates from a study of cytomegalovirus exposure and HLA in healthy donors (dated by TCRdb to the late 2010s). About the investigation overall: An earlier analysis of more than 550 of the donors reported roughly 300 Gb of sequence data and roughly 120 million unique TCR beta sequences obtained from around 180 million T cells. High-throughput TCR immunosequencing, statistical association of individual TCRs with disease status, and machine learning were combined to predict cytomegalovirus infection status. A separate validation cohort of about 110 different subjects was used in addition to the roughly 620-subject first cohort. The study aimed to test whether cataloging public T cell receptors could reveal signatures of past pathogen exposure. Using immunosequencing, the study profiled T cell repertoires from 500 to 800 subjects and related those repertoires to cytomegalovirus serostatus. Among 350 to 400 genotyped donors of the cohort, an average of around 240,000 unique TCR beta nucleotide sequences were sequenced per donor, roughly 20% of them non-productive. An earlier analysis of nearly 600 of the donors applied high-throughput TCR beta sequencing to assess whether each TCR beta V gene segment acted as functional or pseudogenic. The number of donors typed differed by locus, with about 629-630 for A, B, C, DRB1 and DQB1, roughly 520 for DQA1, 600 to 610 for DPA1, and 450 to 480 for DPB1. The genetic ancestry cluster associated with self-reported Caucasian donors included around 76% of the 398 genotyped donors. An early release covering 550 to 700 HLA-typed donors comprised about 290 gigabases of sequencing data and some 79 million unique TCR sequences. Every discovery cohort repertoire had been produced on one sequencing platform. Donor age, sex, ethnicity and CMV serostatus were collected together with the repertoire data. Both class I and class II loci were covered by HLA typing, at four-digit resolution. Genome-wide SNP genotypes for about 65% of the roughly 670 donors were used in a later genetic analysis, which treated that subset as a discovery cohort. Roughly five DR-DQ haplotypes were treated as single units for association and clustering because of strong linkage in the cohort. A later analysis re-analyzed previously published TCR beta repertoires from about 730 donors and added high-resolution HLA genotyping to study TCR occurrence patterns. The later analysis used no new phenotypic data to find candidate immune exposures, relying instead on TCR beta sequences and their occurrence across donors. Results and caveats for the whole study, not just this receptor: Linkage disequilibrium might explain the correlated functional status among segregating V segments, but an unknown experimental factor could not be ruled out. A further reported finding was that TCR beta sequences accurately predicted the HLA-A and HLA-B alleles for most subjects in the first cohort. An association between a missense DCLRE1C variant and V-gene and J-gene trimming of TCR beta chains was found in a later genetic analysis and replicated in an independent cohort. In a later analysis, HLA-associated TCR beta chains were found to be more clonally expanded and to have lower generation probabilities than equally common non-associated chains. The classifier was reported to diagnose cytomegalovirus status with high specificity and sensitivity in both the original and validation cohorts. Some IMGT-functional V segments, including TRBV6-2 and TRBV6-3, could not be distinguished by the 87-base-pair reads and were therefore excluded. A few of the identified cytomegalovirus-associated TCR beta chains were confirmed in vitro to be specific for cytomegalovirus antigens. Most CMV-associated TCR beta chains appeared to be HLA-restricted in a later analysis, and the HLA associations seemed to be driven largely by CMV exposure. According to a later genetic analysis, donors in an Asian-associated ancestry cluster had fewer N-insertions in productive TCRs than the approximately 690-donor mean. When HLA alleles, especially DR and DQ, strongly co-occurred, TCR associations were difficult to assign to individual alleles. While some public TCRs were present in many individuals, most TCR sequences turned up only very rarely across donors. This cohort had only TCR beta chains sequenced, and the lack of alpha or paired-chain data limited which features could be detected. The study listed 150 to 200 TCR beta chains as associated with cytomegalovirus. CMV serostatus was the only immune exposure information available for the cohort. The earlier analysis of approximately 560 of the donors excluded some 15 rarely observed V segments, including chromosome 9 orphons, because counts were too low. Because some donors lacked HLA typing at each locus, the association tests relied only on the typed subset. In an earlier analysis of several hundred of the donors, most TCR beta V segments were observed in productive rearrangements about 87% or about 30% of the time, broadly matching IMGT annotations. The authors suggested that the approach could potentially be extended to other disease states and immunological phenotypes. A cluster of highly shared sequence variants was judged likely to represent a technical artifact of the sequencing pipeline. According to a later analysis, parvovirus B19, influenza, CMV and Epstein-Barr virus appeared linked to several top co-occurrence clusters. Specific HLA alleles were associated with 15,000 to 20,000 TCR beta sequences at a false discovery rate of 0.05 in a later analysis. Presence/absence analyses assumed roughly uniform sequencing depth across donors, an assumption that may not hold. In a later analysis, TCR association rates were found to vary across HLA loci, with the most associated TCRs seen for DRB1 alleles and the fewest for HLA-C alleles.

From V the trimming removes 4 bases and from J it removes 5 bases, while the gene matches leave 6 bases of the junction unaccounted for. Sequences SGHRS (CDR1) and YFSETQ (CDR2) are obtained from the germline V gene. The cysteine opens and the phenylalanine closes a CDR3 of 14 amino acids. Solely the CDR3 DNA is kept, with 42 bases framed from the first base. The cohort consisted of approximately 690 healthy bone marrow donors. All cohort members were sampled while nominally healthy, although unrecorded immune exposures were likely present. The donor was CMV seronegative and belonged to the group of roughly 330 seronegative cohort members. A peripheral blood sample was provided by each donor, and peripheral blood mononuclear cells were used for TCR beta sequencing. Genomic DNA extraction from the blood cell samples was performed with the Qiagen DNeasy Blood Extraction Kit. This clone was observed a handful of times. No cognate antigen has been identified for it. Base qualities are not provided; no much larger clone lies one nucleotide away.

Library preparation employed the immunoSEQ multiplex PCR assay. The multiplex PCR relied on a mix of 60 forward primers for TCR Vbeta segments and 13 reverse primers for TCR Jbeta segments. Amplification of the CDR3 region of rearranged TCR beta genes was performed with a multiplex PCR assay on genomic DNA. On the Illumina HiSeq System, the amplified TCR beta libraries were sequenced as 87-base-pair reads. The published analysis was carried out like this. Across the 670 or so repertoires, a later analysis counted approximately 83 million unique TCR beta chains, about 10 million of which were shared by at least two donors. A nearest-neighbor algorithm error-corrected the raw reads and collapsed the reads into unique sequences, merging closely related sequences to remove PCR and sequencing errors. To assign V, D and J gene segments, CDR3 sequences were aligned to IMGT reference sequences. Each retained sequence needed at least a six-nucleotide match to both a V gene segment and a J gene segment. Rearrangements were classified as productive when the CDR3 lacked stop codons and remained in frame with V and J, and all other rearrangements were classified as non-productive. Following IMGT convention, CDR3 was defined as the stretch from the second conserved V-encoded cysteine up to the conserved J-encoded phenylalanine. Sequences without an unambiguous match to a single V gene segment were excluded from the earlier analysis of 450 to 650 of the donors. An earlier analysis of just under 600 of the donors called V segments functional above 56.7% productive rearrangements and segregating when the between-donor standard deviation exceeded 5%. A statistical classification framework was built for diagnosing cytomegalovirus status from the catalog of TCR beta chain sequences. A later analysis assigned V and J genes by comparing TCR nucleotide sequences with IMGT/GENE-DB human TR gene sequences. Using the TCRdist pipeline, a later analysis assigned CDR3 sequences along with most-parsimonious VDJ recombination scenarios. In a later analysis, each TCR beta chain was defined by its CDR3 amino acid sequence together with its V-gene family, and reads lacking a unique V-gene family were excluded. In a later analysis, 450 to 600 highly shared, low-generation-probability nucleotide sequences were removed to address suspected cross-contamination and a sequencing artifact. A later analysis calculated a clonal expansion index for each public chain from normalized within-repertoire ranks of inferred template counts. Generation probabilities in a later analysis came from a VDJ recombination model fitted to out-of-frame rearrangements, and those results were checked against IGoR. Hypergeometric tests were used in a later analysis to score TCR-TCR, TCR-HLA and TCR-CMV co-occurrence, with a repertoire-size bias correction applied to the TCR pairs. A later analysis estimated false discovery rates by permuting HLA or CMV assignments 20 times. A later analysis grouped co-occurring TCRs with DBSCAN, adding TCRdist sequence similarity when clustering within HLA-allele-positive subsets. Repertoires with fewer than 30,000 or more than 120,000 public chains were left out of co-occurrence clustering, as were about five repertoires with anomalous nucleotide sharing. TCRdb obtained this table from immuneACCESS and retained in-frame rearrangements with V and J assigned. These tables miss some clones; where compared with another copy, unresolved V genes account for less than half of the shortfall, and the remainder is unexplained. The D gene and trimming were derived from the DNA, and the V and J assignments and clone size from that table. Across this sample there are 150,000 or so clones, with less than 90% seen only once. The ten largest clonotypes hold about 0.37% of the sample.

The receptor's source is a boy aged 2 to 9 in good health and CMV-seronegative. Sequenced sample: PBMCs. The V and J genes are TRBV5-1 and TRBJ2-5; TRBD2 lines up with 9 middle nucleotides. The nucleotide sequence reads as follows: TGCGCCAGCAGCCTGGGACTAGCTAAGGAGACCCAGTACTTC. This encodes CASSLGLAKETQYF.